Below, 8 T cell receptor beta chains from the same sample are listed, as sequenced in a study of OX40 agonist ivuxolimab in advanced cancers. Receptors were amplified or captured by the immunoSEQ multiplex PCR assay. This is the immuneACCESS table as TCRdb keeps it, with only in-frame sequences that have V and J called. A part of the clones is gone; compared with another copy, unresolved V genes explain less than half, and the rest is unexplained. The sample table contains some 82,000 clones; only one count was recorded for about 94% of them. The ten largest make up approximately 10% of the sample. The sequenced sample was CD4+ or CD8+ T cells sorted from blood, obtained in a trial of the OX40 agonist ivuxolimab. The receptors derive from an adult with an advanced solid tumor such as melanoma, head and neck, liver or kidney cancer.

The rearrangement joins TRBV27 to TRBJ2-2; the match to TRBD2 covers 9 bases. CDR1 and CDR2 (germline): MNHEY, SMNVEV (reference sequence). The CDR3 contains 15 residues. V lost 3 bases and J lost 2; bases outside the gene matches: 1. This CDR3 is CASSFSGGNTGELFF. The CDR3 DNA follows: TGTGCCAGCAGTTTTAGCGGGGGAAACACCGGGGAGCTGTTTTTT.

The chain recombines TRBV28 with TRBJ1-1, with D possibly TRBD1 on 6 matching bases. CDR1 is MDHEN, CDR2 SYDVKM, per germline. Trimming removed 7 bases from V and 5 bases from J, with 17 bases in between. The CDR3 loop spans 14 amino acids. Here the CDR3 reads CASTLWGAETEAFF. CDR3 DNA: TGTGCCAGCACCTTGTGGGGGGCTGAGACTGAAGCTTTCTTT.

The chain is built from TRBV4-2 and TRBJ1-3; D perhaps matches TRBD1 (6 bases). This CDR3 is built from 14 residues. Trimming removed 4 bases at V and 3 bases at J, with 10 bases between. CDR1 and CDR2 from the germline V gene are LGHNA and YNFKEQ. CDR3 protein: CASSRYRDGNTIYF. The CDR3 DNA reads as TGTGCCAGCAGCCGATACAGGGATGGAAACACCATATATTTT.

The V and J genes are TRBV7-9 and TRBJ1-1; D unresolved. CDR3 size: 13 residues. The V and J ends lost 5 bases and 0 bases respectively, with 7 bases between them. CDR1 and CDR2 (germline): SEHNR, FQNEAQ (reference sequence). The CDR3 nucleotides are TGTGCCAGCAGCGGATACTTGAACACTGAAGCTTTCTTT. Its protein is CASSGYLNTEAFF.

The chain joins TRBV29-1 to TRBJ2-6; possible D gene TRBD1, 6 bases. Trimming left V 6 bases short and J 4 bases short, with 16 bases between. The CDR3 is 15 residues long. Germline V gives CDR1 SQVTM, CDR2 ANQGSEA. DNA for the CDR3: TGCAGCGTGAAAAATCCAGGGGACGGGGCCAACGTCCTGACTTTC. Translation: CSVKNPGDGANVLTF.

The rearrangement uses TRBV11-2 and TRBJ1-5; D not resolved. The germline V gene has CDR1 SGHAT and CDR2 FQNNGV. The CDR3 totals 13 residues. The ends were cut back, 1 base at V and 4 bases at J, with 5 bases in the middle. Here the CDR3 DNA reads TGTGCCAGCAGCTTAGGTGAAAATCAGCCCCAGCATTTT. Protein product: CASSLGENQPQHF.

The chain links TRBV4-3 to TRBJ1-5, with D possibly being TRBD1 (6 bases). The CDR3 loop spans 13 amino acids. Germline V gives CDR1 LGHNA, CDR2 YSLEER. V was cut by 4 bases and J by 6 bases, with 10 bases left in between. This CDR3 reads CASSPGTTQPQHF. In DNA form, the CDR3 reads TGCGCCAGCAGCCCCGGGACAACTCAGCCCCAGCATTTT.

This clone appeared a single time. CDR3 in DNA: TGTGCCAGCAGCTTACCGTCCGGGACAGGGCTCTCCTACGAGCAGTACTTC. Its translation: CASSLPSGTGLSYEQYF. The chain combines TRBV7-9 with TRBJ2-7, with 9 bases aligning to TRBD1. Per germline, CDR1 SEHNR and CDR2 FQNEAQ (reference sequence). This CDR3 has 17 amino acids. The ends lost 2 bases at V and 0 bases at J; junction bases unmatched: 8.